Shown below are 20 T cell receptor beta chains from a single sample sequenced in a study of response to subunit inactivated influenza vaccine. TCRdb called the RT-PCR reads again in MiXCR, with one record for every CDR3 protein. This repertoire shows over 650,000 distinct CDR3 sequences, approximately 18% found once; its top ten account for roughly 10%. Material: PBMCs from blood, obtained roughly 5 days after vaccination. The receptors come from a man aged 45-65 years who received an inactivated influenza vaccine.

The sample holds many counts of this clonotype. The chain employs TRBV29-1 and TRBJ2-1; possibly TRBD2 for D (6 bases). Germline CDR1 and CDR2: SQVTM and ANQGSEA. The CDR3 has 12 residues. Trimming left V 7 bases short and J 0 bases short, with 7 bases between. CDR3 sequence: CSGRGSYNEQFF. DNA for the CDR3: TGCAGCGGGAGGGGCTCCTACAATGAGCAGTTCTTC.

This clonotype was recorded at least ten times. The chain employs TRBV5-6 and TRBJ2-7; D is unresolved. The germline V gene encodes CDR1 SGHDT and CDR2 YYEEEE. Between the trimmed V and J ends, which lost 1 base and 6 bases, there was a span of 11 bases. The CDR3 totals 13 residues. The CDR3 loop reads CASSLLFRAEQYF. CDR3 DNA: TGTGCCAGCAGCTTGTTGTTTAGAGCCGAGCAGTACTTC.

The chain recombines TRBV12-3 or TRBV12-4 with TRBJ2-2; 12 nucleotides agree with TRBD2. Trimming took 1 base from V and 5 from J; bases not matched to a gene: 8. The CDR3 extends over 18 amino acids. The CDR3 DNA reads TGTGCCAGCAGTTTAGGGAGACTAGCGGGAGCGCGGACCGGGGAGCTGTTTTTT. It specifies CASSLGRLAGARTGELFF.

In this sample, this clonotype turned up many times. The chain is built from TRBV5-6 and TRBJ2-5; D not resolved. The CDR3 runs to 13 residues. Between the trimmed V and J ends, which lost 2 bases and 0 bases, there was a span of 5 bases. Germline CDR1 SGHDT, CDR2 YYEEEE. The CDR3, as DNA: TGTGCCAGCAGCTTCCGGTACCAAGAGACCCAGTACTTC. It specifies CASSFRYQETQYF.

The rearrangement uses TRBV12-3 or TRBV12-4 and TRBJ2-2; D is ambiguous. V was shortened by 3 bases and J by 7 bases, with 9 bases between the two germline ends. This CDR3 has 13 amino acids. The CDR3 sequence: CASSLSWDGELFF. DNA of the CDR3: TGTGCCAGCAGTTTGAGCTGGGACGGGGAGCTGTTTTTT.

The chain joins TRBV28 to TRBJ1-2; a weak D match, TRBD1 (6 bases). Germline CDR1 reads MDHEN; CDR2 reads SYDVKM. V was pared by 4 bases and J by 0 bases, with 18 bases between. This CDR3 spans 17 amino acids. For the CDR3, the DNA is TGTGCCAGCAGTTCCTCCGCCGTGGGGGCAGCTAACTATGGCTACACCTTC. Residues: CASSSSAVGAANYGYTF.

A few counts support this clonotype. CDR3: CASSRAGTSVYEQYF. The CDR3 DNA follows: TGTGCCAGCAGCCGAGCCGGGACCTCCGTCTACGAGCAGTACTTC. The rearrangement uses TRBV6-1 and TRBJ2-7; D might be TRBD1 or TRBD2, each matching 5 bases. Germline V CDR1 and CDR2: MNHNS, SASEGT. V was cut by 6 bases and J by 3 bases, with 18 bases left in between. This CDR3 contains 15 residues.

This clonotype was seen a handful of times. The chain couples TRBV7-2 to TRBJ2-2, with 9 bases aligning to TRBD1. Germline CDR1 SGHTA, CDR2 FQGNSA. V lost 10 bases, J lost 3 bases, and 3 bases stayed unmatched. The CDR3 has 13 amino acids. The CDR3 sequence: CATRDRDTGELFF. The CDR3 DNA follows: TGTGCCACCCGGGACAGGGACACCGGGGAGCTGTTTTTT.

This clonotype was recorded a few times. CDR3 residues: CASSLFDVSNTGELFF. The CDR3 nucleotides read TGTGCCAGCAGTTTATTTGATGTCTCGAACACCGGGGAGCTGTTTTTT. J is TRBJ2-2 and V is TRBV28; no clear D. Germline V gene lookup returns CDR1 MDHEN and CDR2 SYDVKM. CDR3 size: 16 residues. V was cut by 1 base and J by 0 bases, with 9 bases left in between.

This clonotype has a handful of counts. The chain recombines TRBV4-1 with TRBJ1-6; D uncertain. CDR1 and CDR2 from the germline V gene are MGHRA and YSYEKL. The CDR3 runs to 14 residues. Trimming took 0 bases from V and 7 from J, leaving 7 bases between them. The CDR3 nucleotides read TGCGCCAGCAGCCAAGACGCGGGGAATTCACCCCTCCACTTT. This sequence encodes CASSQDAGNSPLHF.

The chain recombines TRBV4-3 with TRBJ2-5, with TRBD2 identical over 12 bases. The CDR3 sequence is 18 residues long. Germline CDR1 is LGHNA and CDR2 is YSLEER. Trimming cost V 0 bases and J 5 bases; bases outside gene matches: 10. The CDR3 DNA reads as TGCGCCAGCAGCCAAGATGTGCCTAGCGGGGGGGCCGGGGAGACCCAGTACTTC. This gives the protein CASSQDVPSGGAGETQYF.

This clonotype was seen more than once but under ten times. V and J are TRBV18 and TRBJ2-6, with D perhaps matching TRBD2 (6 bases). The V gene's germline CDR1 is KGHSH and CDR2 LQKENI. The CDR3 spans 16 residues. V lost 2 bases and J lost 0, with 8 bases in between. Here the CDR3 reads CASSPSGVSGANVLTF. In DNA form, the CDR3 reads TGTGCCAGCTCACCATCGGGGGTCTCTGGGGCCAACGTCCTGACTTTC.

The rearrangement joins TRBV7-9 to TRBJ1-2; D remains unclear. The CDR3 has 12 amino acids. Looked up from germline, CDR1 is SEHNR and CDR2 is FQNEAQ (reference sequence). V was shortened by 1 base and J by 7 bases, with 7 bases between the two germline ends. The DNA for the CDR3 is TGTGCCAGCAGCTTAGGGTTCGCTGGCTACACCTTC. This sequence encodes CASSLGFAGYTF.

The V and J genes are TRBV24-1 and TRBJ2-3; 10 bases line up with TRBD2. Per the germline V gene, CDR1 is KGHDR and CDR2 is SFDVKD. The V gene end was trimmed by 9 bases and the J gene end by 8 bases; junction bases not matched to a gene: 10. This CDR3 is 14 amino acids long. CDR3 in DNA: TGTGCCACCCGGGAGCGGGAGGGGAGAGGTACGCAGTATTTT. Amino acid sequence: CATREREGRGTQYF.

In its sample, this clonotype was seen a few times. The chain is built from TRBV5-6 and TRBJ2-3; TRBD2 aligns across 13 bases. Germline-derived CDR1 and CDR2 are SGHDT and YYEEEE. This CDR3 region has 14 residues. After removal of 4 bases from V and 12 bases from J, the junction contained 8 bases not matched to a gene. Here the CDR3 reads CASSSGTSGADQYF. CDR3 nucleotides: TGTGCCAGCAGCAGCGGGACTAGCGGGGCCGATCAGTATTTT.

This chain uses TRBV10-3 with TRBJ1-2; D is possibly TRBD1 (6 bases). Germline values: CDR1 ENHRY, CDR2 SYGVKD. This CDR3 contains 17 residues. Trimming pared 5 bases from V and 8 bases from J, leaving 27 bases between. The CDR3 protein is CAISPTPVVVRGYGYTF. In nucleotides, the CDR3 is TGTGCCATCAGTCCTACCCCCGTGGTCGTCAGGGGTTACGGCTACACCTTC.

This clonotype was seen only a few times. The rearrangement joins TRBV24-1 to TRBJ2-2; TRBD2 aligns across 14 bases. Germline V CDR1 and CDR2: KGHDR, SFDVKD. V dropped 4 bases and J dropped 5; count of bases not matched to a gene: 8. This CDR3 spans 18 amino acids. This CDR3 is CATSDSGLAGGRTGELFF. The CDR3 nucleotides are TGTGCCACCAGTGACTCCGGACTAGCGGGGGGTCGGACCGGGGAGCTGTTTTTT.

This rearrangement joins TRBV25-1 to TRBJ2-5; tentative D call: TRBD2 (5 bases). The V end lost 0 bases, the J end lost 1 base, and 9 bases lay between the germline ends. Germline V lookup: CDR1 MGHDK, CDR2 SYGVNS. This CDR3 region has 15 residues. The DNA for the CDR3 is TGTGCCAGCAGTGAATATAGAGGGAGCCAAGAGACCCAGTACTTC. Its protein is CASSEYRGSQETQYF.

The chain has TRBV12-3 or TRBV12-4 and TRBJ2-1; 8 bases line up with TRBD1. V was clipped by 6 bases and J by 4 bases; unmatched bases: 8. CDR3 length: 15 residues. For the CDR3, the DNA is TGTGCCAGCAGCCTGGACAGGGTGGAGTACAATGAGCAGTTCTTC. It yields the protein CASSLDRVEYNEQFF.

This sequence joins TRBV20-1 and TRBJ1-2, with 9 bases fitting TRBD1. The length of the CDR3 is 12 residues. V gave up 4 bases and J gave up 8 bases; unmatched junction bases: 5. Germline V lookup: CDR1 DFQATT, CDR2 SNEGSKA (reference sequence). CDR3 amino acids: CSATRDREGYTF. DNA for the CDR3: TGCAGTGCTACCCGGGACAGGGAGGGCTACACCTTC.